The following is a TCR beta chain sequence with its context. Antigen: not known. Compared with germline, one end of the junction differs, possibly owing to a read error. From germline, CDR1 is DFQATT and CDR2 SNEGSKA (reference sequence). The CDR3 consists of 15 residues. This record comes from a study of blood T cells in healthy people across ages. For the second PCR, which ran for 7 to 11 cycles, a sample-barcoded 5' primer and a J-beta primer mix were used. TCRdb reprocessed the 5' RACE reads via MiXCR and lists one record per CDR3 protein. Of 540,000 or so distinct CDR3 sequences listed, under 55% are singletons. Study findings and constraints: Per-million-T-cell TCR beta diversity fell roughly linearly with age.

The chain joins TRBV20-1 to TRBJ1-2; the match to TRBD1 covers 8 bases. The material sequenced was blood. The source of this sequence is a man older than 75 in good health. The CDR3 sequence: CSTRDSQGADYGYTF. The CDR3 bases are TGCAGTACTAGAGATTCCCAGGGGGCAGACTATGGCTACACCTTC.